This entry concerns a single T cell receptor beta chain. The table lists this clonotype with many counts. Its antigen remains undetermined. Nothing much larger sits one base from this clone, and base qualities are not available. This specimen belongs to a study of T cells in Graves' hyperthyroidism and ophthalmopathy (dated by TCRdb to about 2019). For context, the study as a whole: Peripheral blood was sampled at the time of initial diagnosis, prior to any treatment. A discovery cohort of about a hundred patients, roughly 43 with Graves' ophthalmopathy and approximately 55 with stable Graves' hyperthyroidism, was used to find distinguishing TCR V-J signatures. Prospective prediction of ophthalmopathy was tested in an independent validation cohort of about 19 hyperthyroidism patients and around 16 patients who later progressed to ophthalmopathy. The approximately 100 discovery patients were randomly split 7:3 into training and test sets. Thyroid tissue and blood T-cell repertoires from several Graves' hyperthyroidism patients were also compared in the study. After blood sampling, hyperthyroidism patients were treated with methimazole at a starting dose of 30 mg daily, and ophthalmopathy patients were treated with high-dose intravenous methylprednisolone. According to the paper, TCR Vbeta CDR3 sequencing was carried out on roughly 130 peripheral blood samples, which came from more than 40 ophthalmopathy, approximately 78 hyperthyroidism and approximately 17 progressor patients. Broader findings and caveats from the paper: A model built on a 13 V-J signature distinguished ophthalmopathy from stable hyperthyroidism, reaching 87.88% sensitivity and about 81% specificity in cross-validation and 80%/75% in testing. Sample size was not statistically predetermined, and investigators were not blinded to group allocation. In validation, the model predicted progression to ophthalmopathy a median of 6.5 months before onset, with about 64% sensitivity and more than 72% specificity. Most expanded thyroid clonotypes (frequency above 0.001) were also detected in blood, suggesting blood repertoires may reflect thyroid immune responses.

The CDR3 numbers 14 residues from cysteine through phenylalanine. The DNA shown is the 42-base CDR3, in frame from base 1. Reading the germline V gene gives CDR1 MDHEN and CDR2 SYDVKM. The germline V end is reduced by 7 bases and the J end by 6 bases; junction bases left unmatched: 8. The TCR beta CDR3 regions were amplified from RNA transcripts. A first-round RT-PCR of the TCR CDR3 used the HTBI primer set with the Qiagen OneStep RT-PCR kit. The libraries were constructed in a second round of multiplex PCR and then size-selected and purified. Libraries were sequenced paired-end with 100 bp reads on an Illumina HiSeq2000. Per the authors' processing: SOAPnuke was used to process the raw data, removing reads that contained adapters or uncalled bases, had a mean Phred below 15, or lacked an exact match to the constant primer or identifier. COPE v1.2.5 was used to merge high-quality paired reads, and clonotypes were defined as unique nucleotide sequences. MiTCR v1.1 was used to align the clonotypes against IMGT TRBV, TRBD and TRBJ reference segments. Analysis was restricted to V-J combinations with a frequency above 0.0001, which covered about 99% of repertoires. The TCS score was defined as the ratio of F50 (clonal expansion) to E x V (chaos), calculated using BLOSUM62-based TCRdist between CDR3 peptides within each V-J. Welch's t-statistics and random forest reduced 500 to 650 V-J features to about 13, which were used in a naive Bayes classifier (R e1071). TCRdb reprocessed the public reads (quality trimming at Q25 with fastp, clone calling with MiXCR) and kept in-frame beta chains. Each CDR3 protein appears once, grouped with its most common genes and DNA. The V and J calls come from TCRdb's annotation, not from the publication. The table for this sample lists roughly 180,000 distinct CDR3 sequences; about a tenth of them were counted only once. The ten top clones hold more than 20% of the sample.

Hyperthyroidism patients were newly diagnosed, had a disease duration of under 2 months, and were aged 18 to 65 years. Exclusion was applied to patients with uncontrolled infections, other autoimmune diseases, pregnancy or lactation. Clinical symptoms, serum thyroxine and TRAb, thyroid ultrasound, and orbital computed tomography formed the basis for the diagnoses. Blood from progressor patients was drawn when they were first diagnosed with hyperthyroidism, before any ophthalmopathy symptoms appeared. Ficoll-Paque density gradient centrifugation was used to isolate PBMCs from around 10 ml of fresh peripheral blood. Progressor patients were first diagnosed with Graves' hyperthyroidism and then developed ophthalmopathy during follow-up. Total RNA was extracted using Trizol reagent, and RNA quality was assessed on an Agilent 2100 Bioanalyzer.

The V and J segments used are TRBV28 and TRBJ2-3; 9 of the junction bases match TRBD2. Sequenced input: blood. This TCR was recovered from a woman between 18 and 29 years old with Graves' hyperthyroidism that later progressed to Graves' ophthalmopathy. The CDR3 loop reads CASTPAGGSDTQYF. The nucleotides read TGTGCCAGCACCCCAGCGGGAGGATCGGATACGCAGTATTTT.